These 22 T cell receptor beta chains came from one sample sequenced in a study of blood T cell repertoires in COVID-19. The method was immunoSEQ multiplex PCR; TCRdb's version includes in-frame clones alone and lacks a portion of them. This sample carries about 320,000 clones, 80% to 90% of them seen once, and the ten largest clones take about 6%. Sequencing was done on a sample of peripheral blood. The receptor set was obtained from a man between 18 and 29 years old who had recovered from COVID-19.

The gene calls are TRBV9 and TRBJ2-7; 7 bases align to TRBD2. The CDR3 has 13 residues. The germline V gene encodes CDR1 SGDLS and CDR2 YYNGEE. J was trimmed by 6 bases and V by 0 bases; bases with no gene match: 3. Here the CDR3 reads CASSVVGEGEQYF. The CDR3 DNA sequence: TGTGCCAGCAGCGTAGTCGGGGAGGGCGAGCAGTACTTC.

The chain employs TRBV6-6 and TRBJ2-7; TRBD2 matches 11 bases. After removal of 6 bases from V and 6 bases from J, the junction contained 10 bases not matched to a gene. The CDR3 is 15 residues long. CDR1 is MNHNY, CDR2 SVGAGI, per germline (reference sequence). The CDR3 spells CASRQLAGVFGEQYF. The CDR3 coding sequence is TGTGCCAGCAGACAACTAGCGGGAGTTTTTGGCGAGCAGTACTTC.

The V and J genes are TRBV7-2 and TRBJ2-7; 7 bases line up with TRBD1. There are 15 residues in the CDR3. Germline values: CDR1 SGHTA, CDR2 FQGNSA. V shed 6 bases and J 0 bases; nucleotides not matched to a gene: 8. The CDR3 DNA reads TGTGCCAGCAGTAGCCTAGGGGACAGCTCCTACGAGCAGTACTTC. Its protein product is CASSSLGDSSYEQYF.

The V call is TRBV5-1, the J call TRBJ2-5, with 9 bases aligning to TRBD2. Germline values: CDR1 SGHRS, CDR2 YFSETQ. The CDR3 is made up of 14 amino acids. J gave up 5 bases and V 0 bases, and 2 bases lay outside the gene matches. CDR3 nucleotide sequence: TGCGCCAGCAGCTTGGAGCGGGGGGCGGAGACCCAGTACTTC. Residues: CASSLERGAETQYF.

V is TRBV19 and J is TRBJ2-3; D may be TRBD2 (6 bases). The CDR3 sequence is 15 residues long. Trimming shortened V by 5 bases and J by 4 bases, and 16 bases separated the two germline ends. Germline CDR1 and CDR2: LNHDA and SQIVND (reference sequence). The CDR3 nucleotides read TGTGCCAGTAGTGTCGCTAGCGCGGTGTCAGATACGCAGTATTTT. Translating it yields CASSVASAVSDTQYF.

This sequence joins TRBV2 and TRBJ2-2; no firm D call. The CDR3 is made up of 13 amino acids. The V gene's germline CDR1 is SNHLY and CDR2 FYNNEI. V lost 7 bases and J 8 bases, leaving 14 bases between the germline ends. The CDR3 nucleotides are TGTGCCAGCATTCCCGAAAGCGTTGGGGAGCTGTTTTTT. Its protein product is CASIPESVGELFF.

V gene TRBV2 combines with J gene TRBJ1-5, with TRBD1 matching 8 bases. The CDR3 consists of 13 residues. The germline V gene encodes CDR1 SNHLY and CDR2 FYNNEI. The V segment lost 3 bases and the J segment 6 bases; nucleotides outside the gene matches: 1. CDR3: CASSDQGAQPQHF. For the CDR3, the DNA is TGTGCCAGCAGTGACCAGGGGGCTCAGCCCCAGCATTTT.

The chain couples TRBV13 to TRBJ1-1, with no clear D. The V end was cut by 4 bases, the J end by 4 bases, with 16 bases between. The germline V gene has CDR1 PRHDT and CDR2 FYEKMQ (reference sequence). The CDR3 consists of 15 residues. CDR3 coding DNA: TGTGCCAGCAGCTACGAGAGGGTGTTAGCCACTGAAGCTTTCTTT. Protein product: CASSYERVLATEAFF.

The rearrangement joins TRBV6-5 to TRBJ1-6; D is unclear. The length of the CDR3 is 15 residues. Germline loops: CDR1 MNHEY, CDR2 SVGAGI. The V end was cut by 6 bases, the J end by 8 bases, with 17 bases between. CDR3 in amino acids: CASSRTGISHSPLHF. The CDR3 nucleotides are TGTGCCAGCAGCAGAACCGGGATTTCTCATTCACCCCTCCACTTT.

V usage is TRBV18 and J usage is TRBJ2-7, with D possibly TRBD1 on 6 matching bases. This CDR3 is 15 amino acids long. The germline V and J ends were trimmed by 2 bases and 2 bases, with 13 bases remaining between them. Germline V gene data show CDR1 as KGHSH and CDR2 as LQKENI. In nucleotides, the CDR3 is TGTGCCAGCTCACCAGGCAGGGGAGTTACCTACGAGCAGTACTTC. Translated: CASSPGRGVTYEQYF.

The genes are TRBV19 and TRBJ1-1, with TRBD1 matching over 10 bases. The CDR3 is made up of 16 amino acids. Per the germline V gene, CDR1 is LNHDA and CDR2 is SQIVND (reference sequence). The J segment lost 10 bases and the V segment lost 4 bases, leaving 15 bases of the junction unmatched. The CDR3 here is CASSRDHGQGGYRAFF. CDR3 DNA sequence: TGTGCCAGTAGTAGAGATCACGGACAGGGGGGATATCGAGCTTTCTTT.

This clone showed up just once. V usage is TRBV3-1 (or the pseudogene TRBV3-2) and J usage is TRBJ2-1; 11 bases match TRBD2. V lost 4 bases and J lost 0; bases outside the gene matches: 5. CDR1 is LGHDT and CDR2 is YNNKEL in the germline V gene (reference sequence). The CDR3 has 17 residues. DNA of the CDR3: TGTGCCAGCAGCCGAACTAGCGGGGGACCCTCCTACAATGAGCAGTTCTTC. Encoded protein: CASSRTSGGPSYNEQFF.

This clone was seen more than once but under ten times. V usage is TRBV27 and J usage is TRBJ2-2; D call uncertain. The CDR3 runs to 13 residues. In germline, CDR1 is MNHEY, CDR2 SMNVEV (reference sequence). Trimming stripped 2 bases from V and 7 bases from J, with 8 bases between. CDR3 loop: CASSLMAGGELFF. CDR3 DNA: TGTGCCAGCAGTTTAATGGCAGGCGGGGAGCTGTTTTTT.

This clone was seen only once. In DNA form, the CDR3 reads TGTGCCAGCAGCTCCATCGGACTCCGGAACACTGAAGCTTTCTTT. This translates into CASSSIGLRNTEAFF. This chain connects TRBV7-9 to TRBJ1-1; no reliable D call. The V gene's germline CDR1 is SEHNR and CDR2 FQNEAQ (reference sequence). There are 15 residues in the CDR3. V was clipped by 4 bases and J by 1 base, with 13 bases between them.

This clone was seen just once. The V call is TRBV27, the J call TRBJ2-7, with TRBD1 matching 9 bases. V was clipped by 3 bases and J by 4 bases; unmatched bases: 4. Per germline, CDR1 MNHEY and CDR2 SMNVEV (reference sequence). CDR3 length: 14 residues. This chain's CDR3 is CASSFGTGRYEQYF. CDR3 in DNA: TGTGCCAGCAGTTTCGGGACAGGGAGGTACGAGCAGTACTTC.

The rearrangement uses TRBV5-1 and TRBJ1-4; D uncertain. This CDR3 has 16 amino acids. V lost 1 base and J lost 0, with 10 bases in between. The V gene's germline CDR1 is SGHRS and CDR2 YFSETQ. The CDR3 nucleotides read TGCGCCAGCAGCTTGATCCAGGCTGCAACTAATGAAAAACTGTTTTTT. It is translated as CASSLIQAATNEKLFF. The full variable domain, completed using reference TRBV5-1 and TRBJ1-4, is KAGVTQTPRYLIKTRGQQVTLSCSPISGHRSVSWYQQTPGQGLQFLFEYFSETQRNKGNFPGRFSGRQFSNSRSEMNVSTLELGDSALYLCASSLIQAATNEKLFFGSGTQLSVL.

The genes are TRBV25-1 and TRBJ2-1; TRBD2 is a possible D gene (6 bases). CDR1 MGHDK and CDR2 SYGVNS come from the germline V gene. The CDR3 length is 17 residues. Trimming removed 3 bases at V and 5 bases at J, with 20 bases between. The CDR3 coding sequence is TGTGCCAGCAGTGATCCCCTGCGGGGTTTAGGCAACAATGAGCAGTTCTTC. As protein: CASSDPLRGLGNNEQFF.

The gene calls are TRBV2 and TRBJ2-2; D possibly corresponds to TRBD2 (7 bases). CDR3 size: 13 residues. V was trimmed by 8 bases and J by 8 bases, leaving 15 bases between them. The germline CDR1 and CDR2 sequences are SNHLY and FYNNEI. The CDR3 is CASGGAFLGELFF. In nucleotides, the CDR3 is TGTGCCAGCGGGGGGGCCTTTCTAGGGGAGCTGTTTTTT. The whole variable domain, filled in from reference TRBV2 and TRBJ2-2, reads EPEVTQTPSHQVTQMGQEVILRCVPISNHLYFYWYRQILGQKVEFLVSFYNNEISEKSEIFDDQFSVERPDGSNFTLKIRSTKLEDSAMYFCASGGAFLGELFFGEGSRLTVL.

The chain uses TRBV9 and TRBJ2-3; 9 bases map to TRBD2. CDR3 size: 15 residues. The germline CDR1 and CDR2 sequences are SGDLS and YYNGEE. J was trimmed by 4 bases and V by 0 bases; bases with no gene match: 3. CDR3 in DNA: TGTGCCAGCAGCGTAGGCGGGGGGGCCTCAGATACGCAGTATTTT. Its protein is CASSVGGGASDTQYF. Drawing the rest from reference TRBV9 and TRBJ2-3, the complete variable domain is DSGVTQTPKHLITATGQRVTLRCSPRSGDLSVYWYQQSLDQGLQFLIQYYNGEERAKGNILERFSAQQFPDLHSELNLSSLELGDSALYFCASSVGGGASDTQYFGPGTRLTVL.

The chain joins TRBV5-5 to TRBJ2-1; 11 nucleotides line up with TRBD2. CDR1 and CDR2 (germline): SGHKS, YYEKEE (reference sequence). The CDR3 is made up of 16 amino acids. V trimming: 1 base; J trimming: 8 bases; junction bases outside the gene matches: 8. The CDR3 loop reads CASSLTSGRLGDEQFF. In DNA, the CDR3 is TGTGCCAGCAGCTTGACTAGCGGGAGACTAGGCGATGAGCAGTTCTTC.

The V call is TRBV4-2, the J call TRBJ1-1, with 9 bases matching TRBD1. V shed 4 bases, J shed 1 base, and the junction held 7 bases outside the gene matches. Looked up from germline, CDR1 is LGHNA and CDR2 is YNFKEQ. This CDR3 spans 16 amino acids. CDR3 DNA: TGTGCCAGCAGCCGAGAACAGGGACAGGGGAACACTGAAGCTTTCTTT. It translates to CASSREQGQGNTEAFF.

This clone was seen only once. The chain is built from TRBV14 and TRBJ2-7; no clear D. Trimming removed 1 base from V and 0 bases from J, with 13 bases in between. Germline V gives CDR1 SGHDN, CDR2 FVKESK. CDR3 length: 16 amino acids. CDR3 sequence: CASSQGAAGFSYEQYF. CDR3 DNA: TGTGCCAGCAGCCAAGGGGCAGCCGGTTTCTCCTACGAGCAGTACTTC. The complete variable domain, with remaining parts taken from reference TRBV14 and TRBJ2-7, reads EAGVTQFPSHSVIEKGQTVTLRCDPISGHDNLYWYRRVMGKEIKFLLHFVKESKQDESGMPNNRFLAERTGGTYSTLKVQPAELEDSGVYFCASSQGAAGFSYEQYFGPGTRLTVT.